This T cell receptor (delta chain) was sequenced in a study of γδ T cells in repeated Plasmodium falciparum infection (dated by TCRdb to the early 2020s). Study-wide context: In the natural-infection arm, Malian children exposed to intense seasonal malaria transmission were enrolled and compared against age and gender matched Australian children. Malian gammadelta TCR repertoires were analysed cross-sectionally in periods with no transmission and longitudinally across episodes of acute febrile malaria. Using both natural infection in Mali and controlled human malaria infection, the study looked at the way repeated Plasmodium falciparum infection shapes the human gammadelta T cell repertoire. Samples from controlled-infection subjects were taken at baseline, right before selected infections, and 21 days after each infection. Four controlled human malaria infections were administered to about 5 malaria-naive U.S. adults over about 630 days by bites from P. falciparum NF54-infected Anopheles stephensi mosquitoes. Here is what the overall study found, with its caveats: Waves of new clonotype selection in Vdelta2-negative, largely Vdelta1+, gammadelta TCR repertoires appeared to be driven by repeated controlled infections. Analysis of inter-individual variability in gammadelta T cell responses was limited by the small size of the controlled-infection cohort. Vdelta2-negative gammadelta TCR repertoires from Malian children appeared more clonally expanded, less diverse and less shared than those of Australian children. Generalizability was limited because the Malian cohort came from a small rural village made up predominantly of one ethnic group. Vgamma9/Vdelta2+ TCR repertoires showed a highly stable polyclonal repertoire over time and infection, with many inter-individual overlapping TCRgamma sequences.

Vgamma9/Vdelta2+ and Vdelta2-negative gammadelta T cell populations were flow-sorted from peripheral blood mononuclear cells for bulk TCR repertoire analysis. The method behind the library was multiplex PCR. TCRdb records Illumina MiSeq as the sequencer. Every sorted gammadelta T cell sample had both its TCR gamma (TRG) and TCR delta (TRD) chains sequenced. Under the source paper's analysis protocol: Clonotype tree plots, accumulated frequency of the top 20 clonotypes, diversity index (DI) and D75 metrics were included in the repertoire analyses. Public reads were reanalyzed in TCRdb with CATT, and rows carrying the same DNA were merged afterwards. TCRdb's processing, not the authors', yielded these V and J calls. The sample table lists around 89,000 delta-chain clones, roughly 1.4% of them with a count of one. The top ten clonotypes cover under 9.5% of the sample. This clone was picked up many times. Its binding antigen is unknown. Base qualities are not provided; no much larger clone lies one nucleotide away.

CDR1 GEAIGNYY and CDR2 EKD were looked up in the germline V gene. Counted from cysteine to phenylalanine, this CDR3 has 16 amino acids. Just CDR3 DNA is preserved here, 48 bases in frame from base 1. V loses 2 bases at its end and J loses 3 bases; junction bases beyond the gene matches: 9. The chain joins TRDV2 to TRDJ1; 9 of the junction bases match TRDD3. Sequenced sample: gamma-delta T cells from blood. The TCR comes from a pool of human donors (malaria-infected and uninfected, not separated). In nucleotide form, the sequence is TGTGCCTGTGACAGTAAAGGGGATACGCTACCCGATAAACTCATCTTT. The translation is CACDSKGDTLPDKLIF.